These 15 T cell receptor beta chains came from one sample sequenced in a study of OX40 agonist ivuxolimab in advanced cancers. Only in-frame clones appear in the TCRdb table, and some are missing; sequencing was by immunoSEQ multiplex PCR. The sample holds approximately 76,000 clones, about nine tenths seen once. The material sequenced was CD4+ or CD8+ T cells sorted from blood, taken in a trial of the OX40 agonist ivuxolimab. Receptors originate from an adult with an advanced solid tumor such as melanoma, head and neck, liver or kidney cancer.

This clone was seen only once. This chain links TRBV19 with TRBJ2-4; the match to TRBD2 covers 8 bases. Germline CDR1 reads LNHDA; CDR2 reads SQIVND (reference sequence). The CDR3 consists of 22 residues. Trimming at V came to 3 bases and at J to 0 bases, leaving 22 bases not matched to a gene. CDR3 amino acids: CASSIGRAPAGDFSAAKNIQYF. The CDR3 DNA is TGTGCCAGTAGTATTGGGCGGGCGCCAGCGGGAGATTTCAGTGCAGCCAAAAACATTCAGTACTTC.

The genes are TRBV6-4 and TRBJ2-7, with D perhaps TRBD2 (7 bases). The CDR3 consists of 13 residues. The germline CDR1 and CDR2 sequences are MRHNA and SNTAGT. The V gene lost 7 bases and the J gene lost 3 bases, with 13 bases spanning the gap. CDR3 amino acids: CASKLGGGYEQYF. CDR3 sequence (DNA): TGTGCCAGCAAATTGGGAGGGGGCTACGAGCAGTACTTC.

The CDR3 DNA sequence: TGTGCCAGCAGCTTGCTGGACCCAGGAAACACCATATATTTT. It yields the protein CASSLLDPGNTIYF. The genes are TRBV5-6 and TRBJ1-3; D is uncertain. There are 14 residues in the CDR3. In germline, CDR1 is SGHDT, CDR2 YYEEEE. The V end was cut by 1 base, the J end by 4 bases, with 9 bases between.

This rearrangement joins TRBV28 to TRBJ2-7; D is undetermined. In germline, CDR1 is MDHEN, CDR2 SYDVKM. V lost 5 bases and J lost 4, with 3 bases in between. This CDR3 has 10 residues. In DNA, the CDR3 is TGTGCCAGCAGTACGTACGAGCAGTACTTC. Translation: CASSTYEQYF.

This sequence joins TRBV5-6 and TRBJ1-4; D is undetermined. With 4 bases removed from V and 3 bases from J, the gap between germline ends came to 10 bases. The CDR3 totals 14 residues. The germline CDR1 and CDR2 sequences are SGHDT and YYEEEE. The CDR3 DNA follows: TGTGCCAGCAGCCCAGGTTCAGCTAATGAAAAACTGTTTTTT. This sequence encodes CASSPGSANEKLFF. Filled out from reference TRBV5-6 and TRBJ1-4, the complete variable domain reads DAGVTQSPTHLIKTRGQQVTLRCSPKSGHDTVSWYQQALGQGPQFIFQYYEEEERQRGNFPDRFSGHQFPNYSSELNVNALLLGDSALYLCASSPGSANEKLFFGSGTQLSVL.

The V and J genes are TRBV28 and TRBJ2-3, with D perhaps matching TRBD1 (6 bases). V was cut by 5 bases and J by 6 bases, with 9 bases left in between. This CDR3 region has 12 residues. Germline V gene data show CDR1 as MDHEN and CDR2 as SYDVKM. CDR3 in amino acids: CASSRTGDTQYF. DNA for the CDR3: TGTGCCAGCAGTAGAACAGGGGATACGCAGTATTTT. The full variable domain, completed using reference TRBV28 and TRBJ2-3, is DVKVTQSSRYLVKRTGEKVFLECVQDMDHENMFWYRQDPGLGLRLIYFSYDVKMKEKGDIPEGYSVSREKKERFSLILESASTNQTSMYLCASSRTGDTQYFGPGTRLTVL.

The chain joins TRBV12-5 to TRBJ2-3; 13 nucleotides agree with TRBD2. Germline-derived CDR1 and CDR2 are LGHNT and FRNRAP. Trimming at V came to 1 base and at J to 3 bases, leaving 4 bases not matched to a gene. The CDR3 contains 17 residues. The CDR3 nucleotides read TGTGCTAGTGGTTTGGCCGGACTAGCGGGAGCGACAGATACGCAGTATTTT. It codes for CASGLAGLAGATDTQYF. The whole variable domain, remainder taken from reference TRBV12-5 and TRBJ2-3, is DARVTQTPRHKVTEMGQEVTMRCQPILGHNTVFWYRQTMMQGLELLAYFRNRAPLDDSGMPKDRFSAEMPDATLATLKIQPSEPRDSAVYFCASGLAGLAGATDTQYFGPGTRLTVL.

The sample holds one count of this clone. The chain couples TRBV11-2 to TRBJ1-4, with D perhaps matching TRBD1 (5 bases). Germline CDR1 and CDR2: SGHAT and FQNNGV. The CDR3 runs to 14 residues. The V end lost 5 bases, the J end lost 8 bases, and 15 bases lay between the germline ends. The CDR3 DNA is TGTGCCAGCAGCGGACATCTCGCGGGCGAAAAACTGTTTTTT. Translating it yields CASSGHLAGEKLFF.

The rearrangement links TRBV18 to TRBJ2-2, with D uncertain. The ends were cut back, 1 base at V and 1 base at J, with 4 bases in the middle. CDR1 is KGHSH, CDR2 LQKENI, per germline. The CDR3 is 14 residues long. CDR3 sequence: CASSPLENTGELFF. CDR3 nucleotide sequence: TGTGCCAGCTCACCACTGGAGAACACCGGGGAGCTGTTTTTT.

The chain employs TRBV6-6 and TRBJ2-1; perhaps TRBD1 as D (5 bases). The CDR3 length is 10 residues. V was shortened by 11 bases and J by 7 bases, with 9 bases between the two germline ends. Germline V CDR1 and CDR2: MNHNY, SVGAGI (reference sequence). For the CDR3, the DNA is TGTGCCGCTCAGGGTAATGAGCAGTTCTTC. The encoded protein is CAAQGNEQFF.

The chain joins TRBV6-1 to TRBJ1-5, with 10 bases lining up with TRBD1. The CDR3 loop spans 18 amino acids. CDR1 and CDR2 from the germline V gene are MNHNS and SASEGT. J lost 3 bases, V lost 2 bases, and 10 bases had no gene match. CDR3 nucleotide sequence: TGTGCCAGCAGTGAATTTGGACAGGGGGTCGCGGTCAATCAGCCCCAGCATTTT. Protein product: CASSEFGQGVAVNQPQHF.

This clone was detected only a few times. The CDR3 region is CASGLGEWTEAFF. CDR3 bases: TGTGCTAGTGGTTTAGGGGAGTGGACTGAAGCTTTCTTT. The genes are TRBV12-5 and TRBJ1-1; tentatively, D is TRBD1 (5 bases). The CDR3 length is 13 residues. Trimming pared 3 bases from V and 5 bases from J, leaving 10 bases between. Germline V lookup: CDR1 LGHNT, CDR2 FRNRAP.

The chain recombines TRBV7-6 with TRBJ2-1; D is uncertain. Looked up from germline, CDR1 is SGHVS and CDR2 is FNYEAQ. Trimming left V 5 bases short and J 0 bases short, with 11 bases between. The CDR3 spans 15 residues. The CDR3 loop reads CASSPGRSSYNEQFF. DNA for the CDR3: TGTGCCAGCAGCCCCGGACGGAGCTCCTACAATGAGCAGTTCTTC.

The chain recombines TRBV5-1 with TRBJ2-5; TRBD1 matches at 8 bases. Germline V gene data show CDR1 as SGHRS and CDR2 as YFSETQ. This CDR3 comprises 13 residues. The V segment lost 4 bases and the J segment 4 bases; nucleotides outside the gene matches: 3. In DNA, the CDR3 is TGCGCCAGCAGCCCAGGGGGCGGAGAGACCCAGTACTTC. Protein product: CASSPGGGETQYF.

The chain employs TRBV5-1 and TRBJ2-7; D is uncertain. Germline CDR1 SGHRS, CDR2 YFSETQ. V lost 0 bases and J 3 bases, leaving 10 bases between the germline ends. The CDR3 is made up of 14 amino acids. This CDR3 is CASSLEVRSYEQYF. CDR3 nucleotide sequence: TGCGCCAGCAGCTTGGAGGTCCGAAGCTACGAGCAGTACTTC. The full variable domain, with the rest looked up from reference TRBV5-1 and TRBJ2-7, is KAGVTQTPRYLIKTRGQQVTLSCSPISGHRSVSWYQQTPGQGLQFLFEYFSETQRNKGNFPGRFSGRQFSNSRSEMNVSTLELGDSALYLCASSLEVRSYEQYFGPGTRLTVT.